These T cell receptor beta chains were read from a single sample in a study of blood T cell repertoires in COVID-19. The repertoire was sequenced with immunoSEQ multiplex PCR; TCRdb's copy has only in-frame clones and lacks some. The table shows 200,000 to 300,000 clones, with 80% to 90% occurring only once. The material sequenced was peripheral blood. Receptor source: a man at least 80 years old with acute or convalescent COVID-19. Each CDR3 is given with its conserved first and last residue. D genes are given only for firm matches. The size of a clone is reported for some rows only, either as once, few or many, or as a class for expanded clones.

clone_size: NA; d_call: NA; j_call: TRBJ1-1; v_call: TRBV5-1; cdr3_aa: CASSSWQGIGTEAFF; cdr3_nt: TGCGCCAGCAGCTCCTGGCAGGGGATCGGGACTGAAGCTTTCTTT
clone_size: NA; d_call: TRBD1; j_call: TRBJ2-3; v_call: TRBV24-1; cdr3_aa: CATSDSGTGLGTDTQYF; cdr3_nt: TGTGCCACCAGTGATTCCGGGACAGGGCTCGGCACAGATACGCAGTATTTT
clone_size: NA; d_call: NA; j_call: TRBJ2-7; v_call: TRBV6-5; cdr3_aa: CASNEGGSGHEQYF; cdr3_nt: TGTGCCAGCAACGAAGGGGGTTCTGGCCACGAGCAGTACTTC
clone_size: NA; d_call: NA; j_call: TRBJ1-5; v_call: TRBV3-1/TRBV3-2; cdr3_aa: CASSPRQSNQPQHF; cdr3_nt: TGTGCCAGCAGCCCCCGACAGAGCAATCAGCCCCAGCATTTT
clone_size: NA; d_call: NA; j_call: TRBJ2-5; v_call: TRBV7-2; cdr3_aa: CASSLDRRETQYF; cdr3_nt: TGTGCCAGCAGTCTCGACAGGCGGGAGACCCAGTACTTC
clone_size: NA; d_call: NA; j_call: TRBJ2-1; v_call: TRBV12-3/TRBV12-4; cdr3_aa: CASSLKGATEQFF; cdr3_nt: TGTGCCAGCAGTTTAAAAGGGGCCACTGAGCAGTTCTTC
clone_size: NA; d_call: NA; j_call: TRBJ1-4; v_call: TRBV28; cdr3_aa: CASISTEPNEKLFF; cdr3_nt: TGTGCCAGCATTTCGACAGAACCGAATGAAAAACTGTTTTTT
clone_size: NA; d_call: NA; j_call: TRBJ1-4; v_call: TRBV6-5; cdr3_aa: CASRESGATNEKLFF; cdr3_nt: TGTGCCAGCAGGGAGTCAGGGGCAACTAATGAAAAACTGTTTTTT
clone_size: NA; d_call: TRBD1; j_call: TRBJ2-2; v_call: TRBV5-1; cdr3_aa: CATQTGIALTGELFF; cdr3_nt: TGCGCCACCCAGACAGGGATCGCGTTAACCGGGGAGCTGTTTTTT
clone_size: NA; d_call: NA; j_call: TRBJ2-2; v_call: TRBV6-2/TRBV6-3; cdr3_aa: CASSPGIRTGELFF; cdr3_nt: TGTGCCAGCAGCCCCGGGATTCGCACCGGGGAGCTGTTTTTT
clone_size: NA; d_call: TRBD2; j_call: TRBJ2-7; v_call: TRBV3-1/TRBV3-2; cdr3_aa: CASSQDRGLAGYYEQYF; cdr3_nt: TGTGCCAGCAGCCAAGACAGGGGACTAGCGGGCTACTACGAGCAGTACTTC
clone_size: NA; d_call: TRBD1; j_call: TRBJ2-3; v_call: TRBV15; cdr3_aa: CATRRDRGKGDTQYF; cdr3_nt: TGTGCCACCAGAAGGGACAGGGGGAAGGGCGATACGCAGTATTTT
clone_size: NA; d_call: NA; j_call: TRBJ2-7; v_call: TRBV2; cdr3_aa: CASRRLVEQYF; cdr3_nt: TGTGCCAGCAGGAGACTAGTAGAGCAGTACTTC
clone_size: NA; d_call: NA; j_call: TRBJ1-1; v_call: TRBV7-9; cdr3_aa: CASSLRQKNTEAFF; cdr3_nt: TGTGCCAGCAGCTTAAGACAGAAGAACACTGAAGCTTTCTTT
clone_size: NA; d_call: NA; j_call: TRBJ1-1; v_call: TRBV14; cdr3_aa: CASSQGLLSWGGAEAFF; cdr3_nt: TGTGCCAGCAGCCAAGGTCTATTATCCTGGGGGGGGGCTGAAGCTTTCTTT
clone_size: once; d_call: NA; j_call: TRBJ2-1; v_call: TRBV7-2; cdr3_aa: CASSLQAGPYNEQFF; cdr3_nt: TGTGCCAGCAGCTTACAAGCGGGTCCTTACAATGAGCAGTTCTTC
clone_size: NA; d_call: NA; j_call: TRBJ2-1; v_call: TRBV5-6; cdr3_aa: CASSSGRGDEQFF; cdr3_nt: TGTGCCAGCAGCTCCGGGAGAGGAGATGAGCAGTTCTTC